The clone carrying this T cell receptor (beta chain) has more than one count but fewer than ten. The data were obtained in a study of control samples from healthy donors and cancer patients. TCRdb keeps only in-frame clones here, not all; method: immunoSEQ multiplex PCR. The sample has over 150,000 clones, about 94% seen once. CDR1 and CDR2 (germline): SNHLY, FYNNEI. The CDR3 sequence is 14 residues long. V lost 3 bases to trimming and J lost 7 bases, with 12 bases between them. Sequenced: PBMCs. The receptor comes from a man in his 60s with colorectal cancer. This chain joins TRBV2 and TRBJ1-4; D is possibly TRBD1 (5 bases). The CDR3 spells CASSEFSRGEKLFF. The CDR3 nucleotides are TGTGCCAGCAGTGAGTTTTCAAGGGGTGAAAAACTGTTTTTT.